The rows below give T cell receptor beta chains drawn from one sample of a study of identifying expanded T cells in peripheral blood. Produced via immunoSEQ multiplex PCR; TCRdb's table is partial and in-frame only. Of about 78,000 clones listed, 84% are singletons. Sequenced input: blood. These receptors all stem from a person aged 18 to 75 in good health. Each CDR3 is given with its conserved first and last residue. The order of the fields is V gene, CDR3 length, CDR3 protein.

v_gene: TRBV19
len: 13
CDR3aa: CASSPGTRDTQYF

v_gene: TRBV29-1
len: 13
CDR3aa: CSVVDRERSEQYF

v_gene: TRBV28
len: 12
CDR3aa: CASEQGRYGYTF

v_gene: TRBV9
len: 16
CDR3aa: CASSPSPFQPSNEQYF

v_gene: TRBV7-6
len: 15
CDR3aa: CASSLTGQGPVEQYF

v_gene: TRBV9
len: 15
CDR3aa: CASSVYGVGDRTQYF

v_gene: TRBV28
len: 15
CDR3aa: CASSFLGNQIYGYTF

v_gene: TRBV23-1
len: 16
CDR3aa: CASSQLPSGSSYEQYF

v_gene: TRBV7-8
len: 15
CDR3aa: CASSLELAGVGEQYF

v_gene: TRBV28
len: 14
CDR3aa: CASTEDRATYEQYF

v_gene: TRBV6-6
len: 14
CDR3aa: CASSYRAGQGAHTF

v_gene: TRBV19
len: 13
CDR3aa: CASSTDRNYGYTF

v_gene: TRBV6-6
len: 16
CDR3aa: CASIVRPGHTYNEQFF

v_gene: TRBV9
len: 18
CDR3aa: CASSVGDRGLVVNQPQHF

v_gene: TRBV25-1
len: 17
CDR3aa: CASSAQGGRGSGNTIYF

v_gene: TRBV27
len: 13
CDR3aa: CASRETGSYEQYF

v_gene: TRBV4-3
len: 17
CDR3aa: CASSQDASGTGGYGYTF

v_gene: TRBV7-7
len: 17
CDR3aa: CASSLSGLAGGVETQYF

v_gene: TRBV11-3
len: 18
CDR3aa: CASSLAGQLAGGADTQYF

v_gene: TRBV28
len: 17
CDR3aa: CASMVPAGGWGTDTQYF

v_gene: TRBV28
len: 19
CDR3aa: CASSHRPSLTAMGAREQYF

v_gene: TRBV10-3
len: 12
CDR3aa: CAISPQGYEQYF

v_gene: TRBV6-5
len: 15
CDR3aa: CASTPGLAPFNEQFF

v_gene: TRBV2
len: 12
CDR3aa: CASNRGNQPQHF

v_gene: TRBV11-3
len: 13
CDR3aa: CASSTGVTYEQFF

v_gene: TRBV5-1
len: 18
CDR3aa: CASSFTTPTSGSSGELFF

v_gene: TRBV6-5
len: 15
CDR3aa: CASSYTGLDYNEQFF

v_gene: TRBV27
len: 16
CDR3aa: CASSLWASSIYNEQFF

v_gene: TRBV14
len: 16
CDR3aa: CASNPGDRGPDNEQFF

v_gene: TRBV7-3
len: 19
CDR3aa: CASSSTGTGGPLGTGELFF

v_gene: TRBV9
len: 19
CDR3aa: CASSVELAGGHGGTDTQYF

v_gene: TRBV5-4
len: 17
CDR3aa: CASSPPPGTGYDGELFF

v_gene: TRBV29-1
len: 13
CDR3aa: CSVVGGGYTEAFF

v_gene: TRBV10-3
len: 11
CDR3aa: CAISDQETQYF

v_gene: TRBV23-1
len: 16
CDR3aa: CASSHSRTGMNTEAFF

v_gene: TRBV7-9
len: 15
CDR3aa: CASSFRTSGSDEQFF

v_gene: TRBV6-1
len: 14
CDR3aa: CASSDTPNTDTQYF

v_gene: TRBV28
len: 14
CDR3aa: CASSPNPGTYEQYF

v_gene: TRBV28
len: 12
CDR3aa: CASSLTPGAQYF

v_gene: TRBV5-6
len: 11
CDR3aa: CASSLWGDLHF

v_gene: TRBV28
len: 17
CDR3aa: CASSPKTGGFKGYGYTF

v_gene: TRBV18
len: 15
CDR3aa: CASSPLTGVNTEAFF

v_gene: TRBV9
len: 13
CDR3aa: CASSVSGRGEQYF

v_gene: TRBV6-1
len: 14
CDR3aa: CASSPGTGFVEQFF

v_gene: TRBV9
len: 11
CDR3aa: CASSVGYGYTF

v_gene: TRBV7-3
len: 15
CDR3aa: CASSSSGALSTEAFF

v_gene: TRBV7-3
len: 16
CDR3aa: CASSSRTVLDTGELFF

v_gene: TRBV6-1
len: 16
CDR3aa: CASSGGRTSEYNEQFF

v_gene: TRBV19
len: 14
CDR3aa: CASSWGAGGYEQYF

v_gene: TRBV7-8
len: 14
CDR3aa: CASSLRAGVYEQYF

v_gene: TRBV27
len: 15
CDR3aa: CASSLWAVDTGELFF

v_gene: TRBV5-1
len: 13
CDR3aa: CASSWGQGFEAFF